Shown below are 16 T cell receptor beta chains from a single sample sequenced in a study of T cells in Graves' hyperthyroidism and ophthalmopathy. From RNA transcripts, TCR beta CDR3 regions were amplified. Using the HTBI primer set, a first-round RT-PCR was run on the TCR CDR3. TCRdb re-called the multiplex PCR reads with MiXCR, one entry per CDR3 protein. The sample lists approximately 570,000 distinct CDR3 sequences, approximately 20% seen once, with approximately 50% in the top ten. The source material was blood. The receptors stem from a middle-aged man with Graves' ophthalmopathy.

The rearrangement links TRBV30 to TRBJ2-3, with D uncertain. CDR3 size: 13 residues. The ends were cut back, 4 bases at V and 3 bases at J, with 11 bases in the middle. The germline gives CDR1 GTSNPN, CDR2 SVGIG (reference sequence). CDR3 sequence reads: CAWNSAGTDTQYF. CDR3 in DNA: TGTGCCTGGAACTCTGCCGGGACAGATACGCAGTATTTT.

This clonotype was seen a few times. This chain links TRBV7-2 with TRBJ2-5, with D uncertain. In germline, CDR1 is SGHTA, CDR2 FQGNSA. Trimming removed 0 bases from V and 5 bases from J, with 13 bases in between. This CDR3 contains 15 residues. CDR3 nucleotides: TGTGCCAGCAGCTTAGCCACAGCTAAAGGGGAGACCCAGTACTTC. This sequence encodes CASSLATAKGETQYF.

The chain employs TRBV27 and TRBJ2-2; D could derive from TRBD1 or TRBD2 (5 bases each). Deletions cut 3 bases from V and 0 bases from J, with 11 bases between. The germline V gene encodes CDR1 MNHEY and CDR2 SMNVEV (reference sequence). The CDR3 contains 16 residues. CDR3 sequence: CASSFGGVPNTGELFF. The CDR3 bases are TGTGCCAGCAGTTTTGGGGGAGTGCCGAACACCGGGGAGCTGTTTTTT.

The sample holds many counts of this clonotype. The chain recombines TRBV30 with TRBJ1-1, with D perhaps TRBD1 (5 bases). The CDR3 length is 13 residues. V was pared by 1 base and J by 5 bases, with 11 bases between. Germline V gene data show CDR1 as GTSNPN and CDR2 as SVGIG (reference sequence). CDR3 in DNA: TGTGCCTGGAGTGCTGAGGGGTGGACTGAAGCTTTCTTT. It encodes CAWSAEGWTEAFF.

The chain joins TRBV13 to TRBJ2-4; TRBD1 is a possible D gene (5 bases). This CDR3 has 15 residues. Germline-derived CDR1 and CDR2 are PRHDT and FYEKMQ (reference sequence). V dropped 5 bases and J dropped 1 base, with 12 bases sitting between them. This CDR3 reads CASSDARAAKNIQYF. The CDR3 DNA reads as TGTGCCAGCAGCGACGCCAGGGCCGCCAAAAACATTCAGTACTTC. The full variable domain, its missing parts supplied by reference TRBV13 and TRBJ2-4, is AAGVIQSPRHLIKEKRETATLKCYPIPRHDTVYWYQQGPGQDPQFLISFYEKMQSDKGSIPDRFSAQQFSDYHSELNMSSLELGDSALYFCASSDARAAKNIQYFGAGTRLSVL.

This clonotype was seen at least ten times. The chain has TRBV6-1 and TRBJ1-1, with TRBD1 matching 7 bases. The CDR3 covers 13 residues. From germline, CDR1 is MNHNS and CDR2 SASEGT. V lost 4 bases, J lost 5 bases, and 4 bases stayed unmatched. CDR3 DNA: TGTGCCAGCAGTGTTGTCAGGGGGACTGAAGCTTTCTTT. This gives the protein CASSVVRGTEAFF.

The chain has TRBV19 and TRBJ1-1, with D perhaps TRBD1 (6 bases). Germline V lookup: CDR1 LNHDA, CDR2 SQIVND (reference sequence). V was pared by 7 bases and J by 1 base, with 13 bases between. The CDR3 length is 14 residues. CDR3 in amino acids: CASTPRGGNTEAFF. DNA for the CDR3: TGTGCCAGTACCCCAAGAGGGGGGAACACTGAAGCTTTCTTT.

This clonotype was recorded at least ten times. The chain is built from TRBV4-1 and TRBJ1-2; a weak D match, TRBD1 (6 bases). CDR1 is MGHRA, CDR2 YSYEKL, per germline. This CDR3 comprises 17 residues. V dropped 0 bases and J dropped 6 bases, with 20 bases sitting between them. CDR3 sequence (DNA): TGCGCCAGCAGCCAAGAGATAGGGAGGAGGGGGAAGCATGGCTACACCTTC. Translation: CASSQEIGRRGKHGYTF.

This clonotype was observed a handful of times. This CDR3 reads CAWSVMDRNYGYTF. In DNA form, the CDR3 reads TGTGCCTGGAGTGTAATGGACAGGAACTATGGCTACACCTTC. The J gene is TRBJ1-2, the V gene TRBV30, with TRBD1 matching over 7 bases. The CDR3 runs 14 residues. The junction had 3 bases not matched to a gene; V was cut back by 0 bases and J by 2 bases. The germline CDR1 and CDR2 sequences are GTSNPN and SVGIG (reference sequence). Variable domain in full (rest from reference TRBV30 and TRBJ1-2): SQTIHQWPATLVQPVGSPLSLECTVEGTSNPNLYWYRQAAGRGLQLLFYSVGIGQISSEVPQNLSASRPQDRQFILSSKKLLLSDSGFYLCAWSVMDRNYGYTFGSGTRLTVV.

This clonotype was found a few times. This sequence joins TRBV18 and TRBJ2-2, with TRBD1 as a possible D gene (6 bases). CDR3 length: 16 amino acids. V dropped 4 bases and J dropped 1 base, with 13 bases sitting between them. Germline V gene sequence: CDR1 KGHSH, CDR2 LQKENI. The CDR3: CASSLLDRLNTGELFF. The CDR3 bases are TGTGCCAGCTCACTCCTCGACAGGCTGAACACCGGGGAGCTGTTTTTT.

The chain employs TRBV24-1 and TRBJ1-1; 8 bases align to TRBD1. V shed 7 bases and J 5 bases; nucleotides not matched to a gene: 11. Germline assignment: CDR1 KGHDR and CDR2 SFDVKD. The CDR3 has 15 residues. CDR3 sequence: CATSDTGTGFTEAFF. Written as DNA, the CDR3 is TGTGCCACCAGCGATACCGGGACAGGTTTTACTGAAGCTTTCTTT.

In its sample, this clonotype was seen a few times. The chain employs TRBV20-1 and TRBJ2-1; D possibly corresponds to TRBD1 (5 bases). Trimming took off 3 bases at V and 11 bases at J, with 8 bases between the two ends. This CDR3 is 10 amino acids long. The germline V gene encodes CDR1 DFQATT and CDR2 SNEGSKA (reference sequence). CDR3 residues: CSASGQQQFF. The CDR3 DNA sequence: TGCAGTGCTAGTGGACAACAGCAGTTCTTC.

The V and J genes are TRBV24-1 and TRBJ2-1; D may be TRBD2 (7 bases). The V and J ends lost 4 bases and 9 bases respectively, with 18 bases between them. In germline, CDR1 is KGHDR, CDR2 SFDVKD. This CDR3 contains 15 residues. The DNA for the CDR3 is TGTGCCACCAGTGAGAACGGGGGGCCCAAAGGTGAGCAGTTCTTC. Amino acids: CATSENGGPKGEQFF.

This sequence joins TRBV11-2 and TRBJ2-5; TRBD2 matches at 7 bases. The V gene's germline CDR1 is SGHAT and CDR2 FQNNGV. This CDR3 region has 19 residues. Losses at the gene ends were 5 bases for V and 1 base for J; bases not matched to a gene: 19. CDR3 nucleotides: TGTGCCAGCAGCGCTAGCGCCCGAGGGGCCGGGGGGATCCAAGAGACCCAGTACTTC. Translation: CASSASARGAGGIQETQYF.

This clonotype occurred many times. This sequence joins TRBV6-1 and TRBJ2-7; 8 bases line up with TRBD2. This CDR3 region has 14 residues. Per the germline V gene, CDR1 is MNHNS and CDR2 is SASEGT. Losses at the gene ends were 6 bases for V and 2 bases for J; bases not matched to a gene: 6. The CDR3 loop is CASRAGANTYEQYF. As DNA, the CDR3 is TGTGCCAGCAGAGCGGGGGCCAATACCTACGAGCAGTACTTC.

This clonotype was seen at least ten times. J is TRBJ2-1 and V is TRBV6-1, with D possibly matching TRBD1 (6 bases). The V end was cut by 2 bases, the J end by 4 bases, with 24 bases between. CDR1 MNHNS and CDR2 SASEGT come from the germline V gene. This CDR3 region has 19 residues. CDR3 DNA: TGTGCCAGCAGTGAACTTAGGCCCACTACAGGGATACGGTACAATGAGCAGTTCTTC. This encodes CASSELRPTTGIRYNEQFF.